This T cell receptor beta chain was found in a study of shared clonotypes between healthy human individuals. Study-wide results and caveats: The authors expected sequencing depth to affect clonotype sharing among donors.

As regards this clone: Its antigen is still unknown.

The CDR3 is 18 residues long. As processed by the authors: Junction-only sequences without quality scores were provided by ImmunoSEQ, so filtering was different. Produced via immunoSEQ multiplex PCR; TCRdb's table is partial and in-frame only. V and J calls and clone size are those listed in that table; D and trimming were worked out from the DNA. The sample includes about 600,000 clones, roughly 72% of them seen just once. This sequence originates from a woman aged 40 to 55 in good health. Some clones in this sample may be carry-over from other donors' samples. The chain recombines TRBV21-1 with TRBJ1-2. TRBV21-1 is flagged as a pseudogene. The sequencing input was PBMCs. In nucleotides, the CDR3 is TGTGCCAGCAGCACCGCCTCGGGACCAGACCCCTCTAACTATGGCTACACCTTC. Translating gives CASSTASGPDPSNYGYTF.